There are many counts of the clone carrying this T cell receptor (beta chain). Its antigen is currently unknown. CDR3 length: 15 amino acids. Trimming left V 0 bases short and J 8 bases short, with 16 bases between. Germline V gene sequence: CDR1 MNHNY, CDR2 SVGAGI (reference sequence). This sample was taken from a study of T cells in Graves' hyperthyroidism and ophthalmopathy. Looking at the study overall: Peripheral blood draws took place at initial diagnosis, ahead of any treatment.

Findings and caveats of the study: Ophthalmopathy was model-predicted a median roughly 6.2 months pre-onset.

Regions amplified from RNA transcripts were the TCR beta CDR3 regions. HTBI primers drove first-round RT-PCR of the TCR CDR3. TCRdb processed the multiplex PCR reads anew with MiXCR; each CDR3 protein has one entry. The data contain about 410,000 distinct CDR3 sequences, roughly 15% of them singletons. A patient was excluded if there was uncontrolled infection, other autoimmune disease, pregnancy or lactation. Fresh peripheral blood, approximately 10 ml, was the source of the PBMCs. This TCR came from a woman aged 25 to 45 with Graves' ophthalmopathy. The chain links TRBV6-6 to TRBJ1-2; unclear D gene. Sample: blood. CDR3 sequence reads: CASSYSKVLVEGYTF. In nucleotides, the CDR3 is TGTGCCAGCAGTTACTCGAAAGTTCTGGTGGAGGGCTACACCTTC.